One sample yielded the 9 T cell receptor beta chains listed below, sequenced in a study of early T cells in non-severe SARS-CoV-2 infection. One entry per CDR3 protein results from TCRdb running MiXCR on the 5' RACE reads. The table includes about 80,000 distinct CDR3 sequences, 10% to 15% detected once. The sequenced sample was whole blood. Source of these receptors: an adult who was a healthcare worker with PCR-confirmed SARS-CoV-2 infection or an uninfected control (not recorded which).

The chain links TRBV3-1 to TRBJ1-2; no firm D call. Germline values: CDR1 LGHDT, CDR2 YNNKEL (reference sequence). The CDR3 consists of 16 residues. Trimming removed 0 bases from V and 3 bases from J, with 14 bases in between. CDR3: CASSQDIRPGHYGYTF. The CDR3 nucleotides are TGTGCCAGCAGCCAAGATATACGGCCCGGACACTATGGCTACACCTTC.

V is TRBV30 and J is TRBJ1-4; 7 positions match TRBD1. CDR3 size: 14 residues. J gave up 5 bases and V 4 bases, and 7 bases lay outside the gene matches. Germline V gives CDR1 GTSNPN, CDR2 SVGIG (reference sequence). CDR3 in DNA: TGTGCCTGGACCCCGGGACAGCTAAATGAAAAACTGTTTTTT. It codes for CAWTPGQLNEKLFF. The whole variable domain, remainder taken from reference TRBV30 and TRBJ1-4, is SQTIHQWPATLVQPVGSPLSLECTVEGTSNPNLYWYRQAAGRGLQLLFYSVGIGQISSEVPQNLSASRPQDRQFILSSKKLLLSDSGFYLCAWTPGQLNEKLFFGSGTQLSVL.

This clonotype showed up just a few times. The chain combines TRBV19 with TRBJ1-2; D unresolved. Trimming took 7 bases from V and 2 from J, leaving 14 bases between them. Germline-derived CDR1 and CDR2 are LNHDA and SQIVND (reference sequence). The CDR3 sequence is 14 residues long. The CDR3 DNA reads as TGTGCCAGTACAGGCCTTGATGTGAACTATGGCTACACCTTC. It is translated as CASTGLDVNYGYTF.

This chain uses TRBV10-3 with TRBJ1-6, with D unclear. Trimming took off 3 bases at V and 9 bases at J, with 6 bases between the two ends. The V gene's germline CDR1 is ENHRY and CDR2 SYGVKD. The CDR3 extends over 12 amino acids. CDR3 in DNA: TGTGCCATCAGTGAATCAGGTTCACCCCTCCACTTT. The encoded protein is CAISESGSPLHF.

Written as DNA, the CDR3 is TGTGCCAGCAGCTTAGACTGGGACTCCTACAATGAGCAGTTCTTC. It yields the protein CASSLDWDSYNEQFF. The chain links TRBV11-2 to TRBJ2-1; unclear D gene. Germline V gene data show CDR1 as SGHAT and CDR2 as FQNNGV. The CDR3 runs 15 residues. Trimming took 0 bases from V and 0 from J, leaving 6 bases between them. Combining the CDR3 with reference TRBV11-2 and TRBJ2-1 gives the whole variable domain EAGVAQSPRYKIIEKRQSVAFWCNPISGHATLYWYQQILGQGPKLLIQFQNNGVVDDSQLPKDRFSAERLKGVDSTLKIQPAKLEDSAVYLCASSLDWDSYNEQFFGPGTRLTVL.

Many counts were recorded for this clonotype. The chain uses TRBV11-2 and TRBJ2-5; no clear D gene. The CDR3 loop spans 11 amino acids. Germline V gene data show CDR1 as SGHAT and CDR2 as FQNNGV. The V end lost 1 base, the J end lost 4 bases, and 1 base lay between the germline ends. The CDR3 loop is CASSLVETQYF. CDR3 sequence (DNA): TGTGCCAGCAGCTTAGTAGAGACCCAGTACTTC.

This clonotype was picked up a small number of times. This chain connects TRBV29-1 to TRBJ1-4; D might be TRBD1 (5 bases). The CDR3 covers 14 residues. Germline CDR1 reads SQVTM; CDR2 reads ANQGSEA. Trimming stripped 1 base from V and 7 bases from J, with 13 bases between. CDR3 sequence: CSVEVWGPGEKLFF. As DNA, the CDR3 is TGCAGCGTTGAAGTGTGGGGACCGGGTGAAAAACTGTTTTTT.

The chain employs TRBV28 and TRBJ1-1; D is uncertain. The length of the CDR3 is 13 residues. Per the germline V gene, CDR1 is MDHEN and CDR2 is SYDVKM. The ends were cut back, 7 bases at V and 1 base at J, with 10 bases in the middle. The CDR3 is CASTRTGNTEAFF. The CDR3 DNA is TGTGCCAGCACCCGTACCGGGAACACTGAAGCTTTCTTT.

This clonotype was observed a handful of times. The CDR3 nucleotides read TGTGCCACGCTAGCGGGATCCCAAGAGACCCAGTACTTC. It yields the protein CATLAGSQETQYF. The chain joins TRBV21-1 to TRBJ2-5; TRBD2 is taken as the D call from the table, unchecked against the DNA. TRBV21-1 is given as a pseudogene. This CDR3 is 13 amino acids long.